This T cell receptor (beta chain) was observed in a study of blood T cells in healthy people across ages. Study-wide context: Capturing about one barcoded beta molecule per two T cells was achieved by template switching.

For the second PCR, which ran for roughly 6 to 12 cycles, a sample-barcoded 5' primer and a J-beta primer mix were used. One entry per CDR3 protein results from TCRdb running MiXCR on the 5' RACE reads. Altogether around 990,000 distinct CDR3 sequences are present, 35% to 40% being singletons, with the ten largest covering about an eighth. Study results and limitations: Naive CD4+ cell counts and diversity both ran higher in long-lived than in aged donors.

This clonotype came up a few times. Its antigen is not identified. V lost 5 bases and J lost 0, with 11 bases in between. This CDR3 region has 14 residues. Germline CDR1 is SGHVS and CDR2 is FQNEAQ. Sequencing was carried out using blood. J is TRBJ2-7 and V is TRBV7-8, with a weak D call TRBD1 (6 bases). This receptor was taken from a man aged 18 to 30 in good health. The CDR3: CASSPGTFSYEQYF. The CDR3 DNA follows: TGTGCCAGCAGCCCCGGGACATTCTCCTACGAGCAGTACTTC.